This TCR beta chain was documented in a study of a mutant IDH1 vaccine in newly diagnosed glioma (dated by TCRdb to about 2021). About the study as a whole: Patients were given eight vaccinations, in weeks 1, 3, 5, 7, 11, 15, 19 and 23, which matched visits V03 through V10. In the chemotherapy-containing groups, vaccination started alongside temozolomide cycles, whereas in patients who had radiotherapy alone it started 4-6 weeks after radiotherapy. Of the roughly 33 treated patients, approximately 62% were male and 37.5% were female, and the mean age was 40.4 years. Before enrollment, patients had received standard therapy of radiotherapy alone, temozolomide alone, or radiochemotherapy with temozolomide; most received the combination. Peripheral blood samples were drawn at six visits, namely V03 (baseline), V05, V07, V10, V12 and V13. Longitudinal TCRB deep sequencing was performed for about 25 treated patients wherever samples were available for exploratory analyses.

The library was prepared using the immunoSEQ multiplex PCR assay. The hsTCRB Kit was used according to the manufacturer's protocol to amplify rearranged TCR beta chain sequences. An Illumina MiSeq was used to sequence the TCRB libraries. The paper's processing steps were these. Demultiplexing, trimming and gene mapping were performed with the kit vendor's proprietary platform. As stored in TCRdb, this immuneACCESS dataset retains in-frame rearrangements with V and J assigned. A fraction of the clones does not appear; measured against another copy, unresolved V genes explain less than half of the discrepancy, and the remainder lacks a known reason. Clone size and the V and J calls come from that table; the DNA yielded D and trimming. A total of under 55,000 clones appear in this sample, 90% to 95% of them only once. 2% to 2.5% of the sample lies in the top ten. From a lookup of the germline V gene (reference sequence), CDR1 and CDR2 are MNHEY and SMNVEV. Inclusive of the bounding cysteine and phenylalanine, the CDR3 is 13 residues long. Only the CDR3 DNA is retained, 39 bases long and in frame from the first base. Between the V and J ends, shortened by 3 bases and 1 base respectively, the junction contains 6 bases.

The paper's findings and limits, for the study overall: Pseudoprogression appeared unrelated to alterations in the top peripheral T cell clonotypes detected by TCRB sequencing. Availability determined which PBMC samples were chosen for TCRB deep sequencing. According to the authors, sample limitations meant that analyses of patient blood samples could not be reproduced. Immune responses induced by the vaccine were seen in roughly 92% of patients across multiple MHC alleles.

The time point label for this specimen denotes: week 11, during vaccination. Each vaccine dose, consisting of 300 ug of a 20-mer mutant IDH1 peptide in Montanide, was administered subcutaneously with topical imiquimod. Donors had newly diagnosed WHO grade 3 or 4 IDH1-mutant astrocytomas with loss of nuclear ATRX. The samples were drawn from NOA16, a multicentre, single-arm, open-label phase I trial in Germany that tested a mutant IDH1 peptide vaccine in humans for the first time. Genomic DNA for TCRB sequencing was extracted from EDTA blood using the DNeasy Blood and Tissue Kit. In this sample, this clone turned up a few times. Its binding antigen is unknown. No base quality information exists; no much larger clone differs at one position.

Recombination connected TRBV27 to TRBJ2-5; the D gene cannot be resolved reliably. The starting material was PBMCs, obtained from a glioma patient whose treatment included an IDH1 peptide vaccine. The TCR sequence derives from a man in his fifties with glioma. The DNA sequence follows: TGTGCCAGCAGTTTGTACAGCCAAGAGACCCAGTACTTC. This yields the protein CASSLYSQETQYF.